The next 18 T cell receptor beta chains were all read from a single sample in a study of blood T cells in healthy people across ages. For the second PCR, which ran for about 7 to 11 cycles, a sample-barcoded 5' primer and a J-beta primer mix were used. Via MiXCR, TCRdb re-called the 5' RACE reads, giving one row per CDR3 protein. The sample contains under 2,000,000 distinct CDR3 sequences, about 50% of which appear only once. The source material was blood. Receptor source: a woman aged 40 to 50 in good health.

A word on this clonotype: A junction end diverges from the germline sequence, so it may reflect a read error. The chain uses TRBV27 and TRBJ2-3, with D perhaps being TRBD1 or TRBD2 (5 bases each). This CDR3 has 15 amino acids. The germline CDR1 and CDR2 sequences are MNHEY and SMNVEV (reference sequence). This CDR3 is CASSLWQSSTGTQYF. The CDR3 region has the DNA TGTGCCAGCAGTTTGTGGCAATCTAGCACAGGTACGCAGTATTTT.

This sequence joins TRBV28 and TRBJ2-5, with D perhaps matching TRBD1 (7 bases). The V end lost 3 bases, the J end lost 1 base, and 27 bases lay between the germline ends. This CDR3 comprises 20 residues. Germline lookup yields CDR1 MDHEN and CDR2 SYDVKM. In DNA form, the CDR3 reads TGTGCCAGCAGTTTCCCCTACGGACAGGTTATTCGGGGGATCCAAGAGACCCAGTACTTC. Amino acid sequence: CASSFPYGQVIRGIQETQYF.

The chain has TRBV28 and TRBJ1-5; D is undetermined. V dropped 7 bases and J dropped 0 bases, with 13 bases sitting between them. The CDR3 has 15 residues. Per germline, CDR1 MDHEN and CDR2 SYDVKM. The CDR3 region has the DNA TGTGCCAGCACCCCTATTGGGAATAGCAATCAGCCCCAGCATTTT. Translated: CASTPIGNSNQPQHF. The entire variable domain, with the rest obtained from reference TRBV28 and TRBJ1-5, is as follows: DVKVTQSSRYLVKRTGEKVFLECVQDMDHENMFWYRQDPGLGLRLIYFSYDVKMKEKGDIPEGYSVSREKKERFSLILESASTNQTSMYLCASTPIGNSNQPQHFGDGTRLSIL.

This chain joins TRBV20-1 and TRBJ1-2; TRBD1 is a possible D gene (5 bases). Germline assignment: CDR1 DFQATT and CDR2 SNEGSKA (reference sequence). V was trimmed by 0 bases and J by 8 bases, leaving 16 bases between them. This CDR3 contains 14 residues. The CDR3 is CSARDRIGASGYTF. In nucleotides, the CDR3 is TGCAGTGCTAGAGATCGCATCGGGGCTTCCGGCTACACCTTC.

The chain carries TRBV2 and TRBJ2-5, with no clear D. V lost 3 bases, J lost 5 bases, and 16 bases lay in between. Germline CDR1 is SNHLY and CDR2 is FYNNEI. This CDR3 is built from 15 residues. CDR3 in amino acids: CASSDRLPKQETQYF. The CDR3 DNA reads TGTGCCAGCAGTGACCGGCTCCCGAAGCAGGAGACCCAGTACTTC.

The chain joins TRBV7-6 to TRBJ2-4; weak D call: TRBD2 (6 bases). The J call is uncertain, as TRBJ2-7 better fits the DNA end. The germline gives CDR1 SGHVS, CDR2 FNYEAQ. This CDR3 is built from 14 residues. CDR3 in amino acids: CASSLTGPSDEQYF. CDR3 coding DNA: TGTGCCAGCAGCTTGACTGGCCCTAGCGACGAGCAGTACTTC.

This clonotype has at least ten counts. This chain connects TRBV4-3 to TRBJ2-3, with D possibly TRBD2 on 5 matching bases. The CDR3 contains 16 residues. V lost 4 bases, J lost 1 base, and 15 bases lay in between. The germline V gene has CDR1 LGHNA and CDR2 YSLEER. This chain's CDR3 is CASSPEEEYGTDTQYF. For the CDR3, the DNA is TGCGCCAGCAGCCCGGAGGAGGAATACGGCACAGATACGCAGTATTTT.

The rearrangement joins TRBV4-3 to TRBJ2-3, with TRBD1 as a possible D gene (6 bases). Germline V gives CDR1 LGHNA, CDR2 YSLEER. Trimming removed 0 bases at V and 2 bases at J, with 15 bases between. The CDR3 covers 17 residues. In DNA, the CDR3 is TGCGCCAGCAGCCAAGAAACAGGGCTGGCCCCCACAGATACGCAGTATTTT. Translating gives CASSQETGLAPTDTQYF.

The rearrangement uses TRBV9 and TRBJ2-5; no reliable D call. CDR3 length equals 14 residues. The germline V and J ends were trimmed by 0 bases and 7 bases, with 13 bases remaining between them. The germline V gene has CDR1 SGDLS and CDR2 YYNGEE. CDR3 sequence reads: CASSVDRVEGTQYF. CDR3 bases: TGTGCCAGCAGCGTAGATAGGGTCGAAGGGACCCAGTACTTC.

This clonotype was seen only once. CDR3 coding DNA: TGTGCCAGCATCCGGGGGGCAATGTTGGATACGCAGTATTTT. Protein product: CASIRGAMLDTQYF. This rearrangement joins TRBV28 to TRBJ2-3; perhaps TRBD2 as D (7 bases). This CDR3 spans 14 amino acids. Germline CDR1 and CDR2: MDHEN and SYDVKM. Trimming took off 7 bases at V and 6 bases at J, with 17 bases between the two ends.

In DNA, the CDR3 is TGCGCCAGCAGCCTAACCGGACAGGGCGAAAAACTGTTTTTT. Its translation is CASSLTGQGEKLFF. V and J are TRBV5-1 and TRBJ1-4; TRBD1 matches 8 bases. Trimming at V came to 4 bases and at J to 8 bases, leaving 7 bases not matched to a gene. Germline V gives CDR1 SGHRS, CDR2 YFSETQ. The CDR3 consists of 14 residues.

This clonotype was seen more than once but under ten times. The gene calls are TRBV9 and TRBJ2-5, with D unresolved. CDR1 and CDR2 (germline): SGDLS, YYNGEE. The CDR3 length is 13 residues. V lost 1 base to trimming and J lost 5 bases, with 9 bases between them. The CDR3 DNA follows: TGTGCCAGCAGCGTAAGTAGCACGGAGACCCAGTACTTC. This codes for CASSVSSTETQYF.

This clonotype was found many times. The J gene is TRBJ2-3, the V gene TRBV7-2, with 8 bases fitting TRBD2. This CDR3 spans 14 amino acids. V shed 6 bases and J 6 bases; nucleotides not matched to a gene: 8. The germline CDR1 and CDR2 sequences are SGHTA and FQGNSA. The DNA of the CDR3 is TGTGCCAGCAGTCTCGGGGGGGCTGGGGATACGCAGTATTTT. Translation: CASSLGGAGDTQYF.

There are a few counts of this clonotype. The chain links TRBV7-2 to TRBJ2-5; the match to TRBD1 covers 7 bases. This CDR3 is built from 15 residues. CDR1 SGHTA and CDR2 FQGNSA come from the germline V gene. V lost 4 bases and J lost 0; bases outside the gene matches: 5. CDR3 DNA: TGTGCCAGCAGCTACGGACAGGTGTACCAAGAGACCCAGTACTTC. As protein: CASSYGQVYQETQYF.

V gene TRBV24-1 combines with J gene TRBJ1-2, with 10 bases aligning to TRBD1. Germline loops: CDR1 KGHDR, CDR2 SFDVKD. The CDR3 extends over 16 amino acids. V trimming: 0 bases; J trimming: 8 bases; junction bases outside the gene matches: 8. The CDR3 sequence: CATSDLGRTGGLGYTF. Written as DNA, the CDR3 is TGTGCCACCAGTGATTTGGGTCGGACAGGGGGACTCGGCTACACCTTC.

The V gene is TRBV29-1, the J gene TRBJ2-1; D gene ambiguous. The closer fit of TRBJ2-7 to the DNA end suggests the J call may be wrong. This CDR3 contains 12 residues. Germline loops: CDR1 SQVTM, CDR2 ANQGSEA. This chain's CDR3 is CSVVKGVDEQYF. DNA for the CDR3: TGCAGCGTTGTGAAGGGTGTCGATGAGCAGTACTTC.

As regards this clonotype: At one end, the junction sequence differs from germline, possibly due to a read error. V and J are TRBV4-3 and TRBJ1-2; 8 bases are shared with TRBD1. Germline-derived CDR1 and CDR2 are LGHNA and YSLEER. This CDR3 comprises 16 residues. The CDR3 region has the DNA TGCGCCAGCAGCCAATGGACTCAGGGGGCTGGTGATGGCCACACCTTC. It encodes CASSQWTQGAGDGHTF.

CDR3 amino acids: CATSRGLQLAGQETQYF. The CDR3 DNA follows: TGTGCCACCAGCAGAGGCCTCCAACTAGCGGGTCAAGAGACCCAGTACTTC. J is TRBJ2-7 and V is TRBV15, with 9 bases identical to TRBD2. The J call may be incorrect, as the DNA end agrees better with TRBJ2-5. Germline assignment: CDR1 LNHNV and CDR2 YYDKDF (reference sequence). CDR3 size: 17 residues.